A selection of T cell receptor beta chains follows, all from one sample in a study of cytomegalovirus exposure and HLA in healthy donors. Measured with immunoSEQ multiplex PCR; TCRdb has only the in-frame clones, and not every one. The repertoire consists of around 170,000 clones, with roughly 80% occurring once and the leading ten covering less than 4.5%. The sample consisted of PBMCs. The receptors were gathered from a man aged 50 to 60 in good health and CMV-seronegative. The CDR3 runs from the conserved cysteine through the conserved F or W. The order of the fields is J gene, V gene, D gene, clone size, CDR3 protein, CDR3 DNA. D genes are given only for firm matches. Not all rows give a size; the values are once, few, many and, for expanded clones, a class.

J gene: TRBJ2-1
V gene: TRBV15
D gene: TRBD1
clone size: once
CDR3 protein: CATSLIGQGAVYEQFF
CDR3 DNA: TGTGCCACCAGCCTCATCGGCCAGGGGGCCGTGTATGAGCAGTTCTTC

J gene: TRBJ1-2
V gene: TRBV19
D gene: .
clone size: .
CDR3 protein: CASSILFGTTYGYTF
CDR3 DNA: TGTGCCAGTAGTATACTCTTCGGGACAACCTATGGCTACACCTTC

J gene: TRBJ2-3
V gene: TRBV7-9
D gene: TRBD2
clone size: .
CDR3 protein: CASSLGTSGGGDTQYF
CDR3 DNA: TGTGCCAGCAGCCTCGGCACTAGCGGGGGAGGGGATACGCAGTATTTT

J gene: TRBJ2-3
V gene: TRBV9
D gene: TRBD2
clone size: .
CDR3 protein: CASNQRGAFTDTQYF
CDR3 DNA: TGTGCCAGCAACCAGCGGGGGGCTTTCACAGATACGCAGTATTTT

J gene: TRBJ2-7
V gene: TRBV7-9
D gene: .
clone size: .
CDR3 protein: CASSLEAGGAGYEQYF
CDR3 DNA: TGTGCCAGCAGCTTAGAGGCCGGCGGGGCTGGCTACGAGCAGTACTTC

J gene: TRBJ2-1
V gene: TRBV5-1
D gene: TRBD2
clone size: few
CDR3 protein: CASSSTSGGDNEQFF
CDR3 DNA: TGCGCCAGCAGCTCGACTAGCGGGGGGGACAATGAGCAGTTCTTC

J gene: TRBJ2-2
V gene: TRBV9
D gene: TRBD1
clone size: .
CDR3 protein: CASQTGGTGELFF
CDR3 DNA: TGTGCCAGCCAGACAGGGGGAACCGGGGAGCTGTTTTTT

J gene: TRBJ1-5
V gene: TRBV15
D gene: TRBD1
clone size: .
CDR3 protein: CATSRRDRVSNQPQHF
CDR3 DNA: TGTGCCACCAGCAGGCGGGACAGGGTTAGCAATCAGCCCCAGCATTTT

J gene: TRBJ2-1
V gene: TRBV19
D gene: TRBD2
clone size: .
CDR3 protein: CASSIVGTSGYNEQFF
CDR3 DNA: TGTGCCAGTAGTATAGTTGGGACTAGCGGTTACAATGAGCAGTTCTTC

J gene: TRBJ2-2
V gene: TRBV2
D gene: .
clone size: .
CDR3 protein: CASSLTLAGAGELFF
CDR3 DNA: TGTGCCAGCAGTTTGACACTAGCCGGCGCCGGGGAGCTGTTTTTT

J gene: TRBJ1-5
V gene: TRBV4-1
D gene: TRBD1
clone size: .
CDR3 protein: CASSLGQGAGQPQHF
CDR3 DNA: TGCGCCAGCAGCCTGGGACAGGGGGCGGGTCAGCCCCAGCATTTT